This T cell receptor beta chain was profiled in a study of Graves' ophthalmopathy and Graves' hyperthyroidism (dated 2018 in TCRdb). Background on the whole study: Peripheral blood samples were taken at the time of initial diagnosis, before any treatment was given. TCR beta repertoire signatures were used to distinguish Graves' ophthalmopathy from Graves' hyperthyroidism and to predict progression to ophthalmopathy. In total, 135 blood samples were TCR-sequenced: around 42 ophthalmopathy, approximately 75 hyperthyroidism and some 17 hyperthyroidism-to-ophthalmopathy patients. To explore V-J signatures distinguishing ophthalmopathy from hyperthyroidism, a discovery set of about a hundred patients (fewer than 45 ophthalmopathy, roughly 56 stable hyperthyroidism) was enrolled. An independent validation cohort was composed of some 18 hyperthyroidism patients and some 16 patients who later progressed from hyperthyroidism to ophthalmopathy. In a handful of hyperthyroidism patients, the T-cell repertoires found in thyroid tissue were compared with those found in blood. After sampling, hyperthyroidism patients received methimazole starting at 30 mg daily, and ophthalmopathy patients received high-dose intravenous methylprednisolone. Study-level results and caveats: In cross-validation, the 13-signature model distinguished ophthalmopathy from stable hyperthyroidism with 87.88% sensitivity and about 81% specificity, while in the test set the corresponding values were about 80% and 75%. No statistical method was used to predetermine the sample size, and group allocation was not hidden from the investigators. Among expanded thyroid clonotypes with frequency above 0.001, most also showed up in blood, which suggests that blood repertoires may reflect the thyroid immune response. In validation, the model predicted ophthalmopathy progression with about 64% sensitivity and approximately 78% specificity; 12 predicted patients were CT-confirmed with GO in a median of roughly 6.8 months.

Ophthalmopathy patients were characterized by moderately to severely active disease, a Clinical Activity Score of at least 3, a NOSPECS grade of at least 4, and a disease duration under 3 months. Patients with other autoimmune diseases, uncontrolled infections, pregnancy or lactation were excluded. Diagnosis relied on clinical symptoms, serum thyroxine, TRAb, thyroid ultrasound and orbital computed tomography. Using Ficoll-Paque density gradient centrifugation, PBMCs were isolated from approximately 11 ml of fresh peripheral blood. Total RNA was extracted with Trizol reagent and quality-checked on an Agilent 2100 Bioanalyzer. For repertoire sequencing, the TCR beta CDR3 regions were amplified from RNA transcripts. The first round of RT-PCR was done with HTBI primers and the Qiagen OneStep RT-PCR kit, and was followed by a second round of multiplex PCR, then size selection and purification. Libraries were sequenced on an Illumina HiSeq2000 using paired-end 100 bp reads. Per the authors' processing: SOAPnuke was used to process the reads, throwing out any read that had adapters, had uncalled bases, had a mean Phred below 15, or lacked an exact constant-primer or identifier match. COPE v1.2.5 was used to merge the high-quality paired reads. Clonotypes were defined as unique nucleotide sequences and were aligned to IMGT TRB V, D and J references using MiTCR v1.1. Analysis was restricted to V-J combinations with a frequency above 0.0001, which covered roughly 99% of repertoires. For each V-J combination, a TCR clonal expansion and chaos score was defined as the ratio of F50 clonal expansion to chaos observed in the TCRdist matrix. Welch's t-statistics and random forest were used to reduce the features to about twelve V-J combinations, which were then used as input to a naive Bayes classifier. The Morisita-Horn index was used to measure how similar the thyroid and blood repertoires were. TCRdb reanalyzed the raw reads on its own, using fastp at Q25 for trimming and MiXCR for clone calling, and kept in-frame beta chains. Every distinct CDR3 protein forms one entry, paired with its most common genes and DNA. The V and J calls were not made by the authors but by TCRdb's processing. The sample has about 700,000 distinct CDR3 sequences on record, roughly 40% of them singletons. In total, the top ten clones hold 40% to 45% of the sample.

As encoded in the germline V gene (reference sequence), CDR1 is SEHNR while CDR2 is FQNEAQ. V is pruned by 5 bases and J by 5 bases, leaving 9 bases of the junction without a gene match. The cysteine opens and the phenylalanine closes a CDR3 of 15 amino acids. Kept here is only the CDR3 DNA, which spans 45 bases and is read in frame from base 1. Turning to this clonotype: Its antigen is still unknown. No quality values exist for individual bases; no much larger clone is one base distant.

Recombination connected TRBV7-9 to TRBJ1-1; 9 bases in the middle match TRBD1. The origin of this receptor is an adult man with Graves' ophthalmopathy. The sequencing input was peripheral blood. CDR3 reads: CASSQEQGAVTEAFF. The DNA sequence follows: TGTGCCAGCAGCCAAGAACAGGGGGCTGTTACTGAAGCTTTCTTT.